This entry lists 15 T cell receptor beta chains sequenced from one sample in a study of blood T cell repertoires in COVID-19. Sequenced by immunoSEQ multiplex PCR; TCRdb stores in-frame clones only, minus some. This sample has 210,000 or so clones; 85% to 90% occur once, and the top ten carry 2.5% to 3%. The sequenced material came from peripheral blood. These receptors all come from a woman aged 55-69 years with acute or convalescent COVID-19.

This clone was detected only a few times. This chain links TRBV14 with TRBJ2-2; maybe TRBD2 (5 bases). CDR3 length: 16 amino acids. Germline V gene sequence: CDR1 SGHDN, CDR2 FVKESK. V was shortened by 4 bases and J by 3 bases, with 15 bases between the two germline ends. Here the CDR3 reads CASSRPGNTHTGELFF. For the CDR3, the DNA is TGTGCCAGCAGCCGCCCCGGGAACACCCACACCGGGGAGCTGTTTTTT.

The rearrangement uses TRBV5-1 and TRBJ2-2; possibly TRBD1 for D (6 bases). Looked up from germline, CDR1 is SGHRS and CDR2 is YFSETQ. Deletions cut 6 bases from V and 1 base from J, with 10 bases between. This CDR3 has 14 amino acids. The CDR3 region is CASTPGQNTGELFF. CDR3 DNA sequence: TGCGCCAGCACACCGGGACAGAACACCGGGGAGCTGTTTTTT.

The chain joins TRBV20-1 to TRBJ1-1; D is unresolved. The CDR3 extends over 11 amino acids. Germline-derived CDR1 and CDR2 are DFQATT and SNEGSKA (reference sequence). CDR3 amino acids: CIWTRGTEAFF. CDR3 nucleotides: TGCATTTGGACTCGTGGTACTGAAGCTTTCTTT.

The V gene is TRBV11-2, the J gene TRBJ2-1; 8 bases align to TRBD2. The CDR3 is 15 residues long. The germline V gene encodes CDR1 SGHAT and CDR2 FQNNGV. V lost 0 bases and J lost 5; bases outside the gene matches: 3. DNA of the CDR3: TGTGCCAGCAGCTTAGATAGCGGGAATCACAATGAGCAGTTCTTC. The encoded protein is CASSLDSGNHNEQFF.

The chain joins TRBV2 to TRBJ2-1; D is possibly TRBD1 (6 bases). Germline CDR1 SNHLY, CDR2 FYNNEI. The CDR3 length is 14 residues. Trimming took 7 bases from V and 4 from J, leaving 14 bases between them. This CDR3 is CASKGELAYNEQFF. The CDR3, as DNA: TGTGCCAGCAAGGGGGAGTTGGCGTACAATGAGCAGTTCTTC.

The rearrangement uses TRBV5-1 and TRBJ1-1, with no clear D. Germline CDR1 is SGHRS and CDR2 is YFSETQ. V lost 4 bases and J 3 bases, leaving 10 bases between the germline ends. The CDR3 sequence is 13 residues long. The CDR3 sequence is CASSVSVDTEAFF. CDR3 DNA: TGCGCCAGCAGCGTCTCGGTGGACACTGAAGCTTTCTTT.

This chain uses TRBV2 with TRBJ1-2, with D possibly matching TRBD1 (6 bases). In germline, CDR1 is SNHLY, CDR2 FYNNEI. The CDR3 runs to 15 residues. Trimming took 1 base from V and 2 from J, leaving 11 bases between them. The CDR3 DNA reads as TGTGCCAGCAGTGAAGAGGGGGGGGCCAACTATGGCTACACCTTC. It specifies CASSEEGGANYGYTF.

This clone came up once. Other DNA sequences in the same sample also yield this CDR3. The CDR3 here is CASSTDRNTEAFF. CDR3 in DNA: TGTGCCAGTAGTACGGACAGGAACACTGAAGCTTTCTTT. The chain employs TRBV19 and TRBJ1-1; D is possibly TRBD1 (6 bases). Germline V gives CDR1 LNHDA, CDR2 SQIVND (reference sequence). The length of the CDR3 is 13 residues. Between the trimmed V and J ends, which lost 4 bases and 1 base, there was a span of 7 bases. The full variable domain, completed using reference TRBV19 and TRBJ1-1, is DGGITQSPKYLFRKEGQNVTLSCEQNLNHDAMYWYRQDPGQGLRLIYYSQIVNDFQKGDIAEGYSVSREKKESFPLTVTSAQKNPTAFYLCASSTDRNTEAFFGQGTRLTVV.

This chain links TRBV27 with TRBJ2-1, with D unresolved. CDR3 size: 16 residues. From germline, CDR1 is MNHEY and CDR2 SMNVEV (reference sequence). V shed 3 bases and J shed 0 bases, with 12 bases lying between them. CDR3 sequence reads: CASSFYGSSSYNEQFF. DNA for the CDR3: TGTGCCAGCAGTTTCTACGGGTCCAGCTCCTACAATGAGCAGTTCTTC.

The chain carries TRBV19 and TRBJ2-7, with a weak D call TRBD2 (6 bases). The CDR3 is 16 amino acids. V was shortened by 3 bases and J by 1 base, with 16 bases between the two germline ends. In germline, CDR1 is LNHDA, CDR2 SQIVND (reference sequence). This CDR3 reads CASSMEFGLRSYEQYF. CDR3 coding DNA: TGTGCCAGTAGTATGGAATTCGGACTAAGATCCTACGAGCAGTACTTC. The variable domain in full, with the rest retrieved from reference TRBV19 and TRBJ2-7, is DGGITQSPKYLFRKEGQNVTLSCEQNLNHDAMYWYRQDPGQGLRLIYYSQIVNDFQKGDIAEGYSVSREKKESFPLTVTSAQKNPTAFYLCASSMEFGLRSYEQYFGPGTRLTVT.

J is TRBJ1-1 and V is TRBV19; no definite D call. The CDR3 consists of 14 residues. The germline V gene encodes CDR1 LNHDA and CDR2 SQIVND (reference sequence). V dropped 3 bases and J dropped 1 base, with 9 bases sitting between them. Here the CDR3 DNA reads TGTGCCAGTAGTATCCTCACGGGGAACACTGAAGCTTTCTTT. Translating it yields CASSILTGNTEAFF.

There are a few counts of this clone. CDR3 amino acids: CASSQDVIGTSGSLGTQYF. The CDR3 DNA follows: TGCGCCAGCAGCCAAGATGTAATTGGGACTAGCGGGAGTCTAGGTACGCAGTATTTT. The chain joins TRBV4-3 to TRBJ2-3; 14 bases match TRBD2. CDR3 length: 19 residues. V shed 0 bases and J 8 bases; nucleotides not matched to a gene: 13. CDR1 and CDR2 from the germline V gene are LGHNA and YSLEER.

The chain's CDR3 is CASSLGIRDEQFF. The CDR3 nucleotides are TGTGCCAGTAGTCTGGGGATCAGGGATGAGCAGTTCTTC. This sequence joins TRBV19 and TRBJ2-1; a possible D gene is TRBD1 (5 bases). The CDR3 length is 13 residues. CDR1 LNHDA and CDR2 SQIVND come from the germline V gene (reference sequence). Trimming stripped 5 bases from V and 8 bases from J, with 13 bases between.

The V call is TRBV2, the J call TRBJ1-1, with 8 bases matching TRBD1. The J segment lost 4 bases and the V segment lost 6 bases, leaving 7 bases of the junction unmatched. The CDR3 extends over 14 amino acids. Germline V gene sequence: CDR1 SNHLY, CDR2 FYNNEI. CDR3 nucleotides: TGTGCCAGCAGGTTTCAGGGGGCGACCACTGAAGCTTTCTTT. Protein sequence: CASRFQGATTEAFF.

The chain recombines TRBV7-9 with TRBJ1-1, with TRBD1 as a possible D gene (6 bases). The CDR3 runs 15 residues. In germline, CDR1 is SEHNR, CDR2 FQNEAQ (reference sequence). V gave up 5 bases and J gave up 0 bases, with 13 bases separating them. The CDR3 loop is CASSQRTAVNTEAFF. Here the CDR3 DNA reads TGTGCCAGCAGCCAACGGACAGCGGTGAACACTGAAGCTTTCTTT.